This T cell receptor beta chain was captured by sequencing in a study of blood T cell repertoires in COVID-19. Overall study context: The samples span acute and convalescent COVID-19 from the United States, Italy and Spain. The cDNA or gDNA used as material had been derived from T cells, B-cell-depleted T cells, or PBMCs.

In the source study's methods: Estimated nucleated cell counts came from reference gene primer amplification. The method was immunoSEQ multiplex PCR; TCRdb's version includes in-frame clones alone and lacks a portion of them. That table furnishes V, J and clone size, whereas the DNA furnished D and trimming. Among hundreds of thousands of clones listed, about 80% were seen once. CDR1 is ENHRY and CDR2 is SYGVKD in the germline V gene. Trimming removed 4 bases from V and 6 bases from J; junction bases left unmatched: 6. This CDR3 region has 14 residues. The J gene is TRBJ2-7, the V gene TRBV10-3; 10 bases align to TRBD2. This sequence was found in a woman of 80 years or more with acute or convalescent COVID-19. The sequencing input was peripheral blood. The CDR3 here is CAISGSSGRREQYF. In DNA form, the CDR3 reads TGTGCCATCAGTGGGTCTAGCGGGAGACGCGAGCAGTACTTC.